Below are 14 T cell receptor beta chains sequenced from a single sample in a study of T cells in Graves' hyperthyroidism and ophthalmopathy. Amplified regions were TCR beta CDR3 sequences from RNA transcripts. HTBI primers were the set used in a first-round RT-PCR of the TCR CDR3. TCRdb re-analysed the multiplex PCR reads in MiXCR, keeping a single row per CDR3 protein. The profile covers approximately 870,000 distinct CDR3 sequences, with roughly 40% appearing a single time and roughly 8.3% taken by the ten largest. Source material: blood. Receptors were obtained from a young man with Graves' hyperthyroidism.

This chain uses TRBV14 with TRBJ2-2, with a possible D match to TRBD1 (6 bases). Germline CDR1 and CDR2: SGHDN and FVKESK. V was pared by 10 bases and J by 3 bases, with 18 bases between. This CDR3 has 15 residues. The CDR3 spells CATSDDRPDTGELFF. CDR3 sequence (DNA): TGTGCCACCTCTGACGACAGGCCAGACACCGGGGAGCTGTTTTTT.

In this sample, this clonotype turned up many times. This chain joins TRBV7-9 and TRBJ2-7; 7 bases are a match to TRBD1. The CDR3 sequence is 12 residues long. From germline, CDR1 is SEHNR and CDR2 FQNEAQ (reference sequence). The V segment lost 8 bases and the J segment 2 bases; nucleotides outside the gene matches: 3. CDR3 bases: TGTGCCAGCGGGACAGCCACCTACGAGCAGTACTTC. Protein: CASGTATYEQYF.

This clonotype was counted a few times. The V gene is TRBV4-1, the J gene TRBJ2-5, with TRBD2 matching over 9 bases. Germline values: CDR1 MGHRA, CDR2 YSYEKL. The CDR3 is 16 residues long. V trimming: 1 base; J trimming: 5 bases; junction bases outside the gene matches: 8. CDR3 loop: CASSQVPLAGGETQYF. CDR3 nucleotides: TGCGCCAGCAGCCAAGTCCCACTTGCGGGGGGGGAGACCCAGTACTTC.

The J gene is TRBJ2-2, the V gene TRBV7-2; TRBD1 or TRBD2 may be the D gene (5 bases each). CDR3 length: 16 residues. Germline assignment: CDR1 SGHTA and CDR2 FQGNSA. The V gene lost 3 bases and the J gene lost 0 bases, with 11 bases spanning the gap. CDR3 DNA sequence: TGTGCCAGCAGCTTGTGGGGGTACGCGAACACCGGGGAGCTGTTTTTT. Its protein product is CASSLWGYANTGELFF.

The rearrangement links TRBV2 to TRBJ2-2; no definite D call. The length of the CDR3 is 14 residues. Germline-derived CDR1 and CDR2 are SNHLY and FYNNEI. The V end was cut by 2 bases, the J end by 6 bases, with 10 bases between. The CDR3 DNA is TGTGCCAGCAGTGAAATGAGGTCCCCCGGGGAGCTGTTTTTT. Its protein is CASSEMRSPGELFF.

This clonotype was seen a few times. The chain joins TRBV6-5 to TRBJ1-2; no clear D. Germline V gene sequence: CDR1 MNHEY, CDR2 SVGAGI. The ends were cut back, 2 bases at V and 4 bases at J, with 14 bases in the middle. CDR3 length: 15 residues. CDR3 protein: CASSYDRAGAYGYTF. CDR3 coding DNA: TGTGCCAGCAGTTACGACCGGGCGGGTGCCTATGGCTACACCTTC.

The chain carries TRBV13 and TRBJ2-7, with D unclear. The length of the CDR3 is 14 residues. V dropped 5 bases and J dropped 1 base, with 12 bases sitting between them. Germline CDR1 PRHDT, CDR2 FYEKMQ (reference sequence). CDR3 nucleotide sequence: TGTGCCAGCAGCCGAAGGGCCGTTTCCTACGAGCAGTACTTC. Translated, it gives CASSRRAVSYEQYF. Together with reference TRBV13 and TRBJ2-7, the CDR3 gives the full variable domain: AAGVIQSPRHLIKEKRETATLKCYPIPRHDTVYWYQQGPGQDPQFLISFYEKMQSDKGSIPDRFSAQQFSDYHSELNMSSLELGDSALYFCASSRRAVSYEQYFGPGTRLTVT.

V usage is TRBV20-1 and J usage is TRBJ2-7, with D tentatively TRBD1 (6 bases). The CDR3 contains 14 residues. Germline V gene data show CDR1 as DFQATT and CDR2 as SNEGSKA (reference sequence). The V gene lost 6 bases and the J gene lost 2 bases, with 17 bases spanning the gap. The CDR3 coding sequence is TGCAGTGCCAGTAAGCTGGCAGGGGCCTACGAGCAGTACTTC. It encodes CSASKLAGAYEQYF.

The chain couples TRBV10-3 to TRBJ1-6; D uncertain. Germline V CDR1 and CDR2: ENHRY, SYGVKD. The CDR3 sequence is 14 residues long. Deletions cut 6 bases from V and 10 bases from J, with 16 bases between. The CDR3 reads CAIREDGIGSPLHF. DNA for the CDR3: TGTGCCATCAGAGAGGACGGAATAGGGTCACCCCTCCACTTT.

Ten or more counts support this clonotype. The chain carries TRBV9 and TRBJ2-7; D is ambiguous. The CDR3 runs 14 residues. CDR1 and CDR2 (germline): SGDLS, YYNGEE. V shed 3 bases and J shed 2 bases, with 12 bases lying between them. The CDR3 nucleotides are TGTGCCAGCAGCGCCACCGACTCACCCTACGAGCAGTACTTC. Translating it yields CASSATDSPYEQYF.

This chain connects TRBV19 to TRBJ2-7; 7 bases map to TRBD2. Germline V CDR1 and CDR2: LNHDA, SQIVND (reference sequence). The CDR3 totals 13 residues. Unmatched junction bases numbered 12, after V lost 11 bases and J lost 5 bases. The DNA of the CDR3 is TGTGCCGCCGGACGGGGAGGGTTAAACGAGCAGTACTTC. Translating gives CAAGRGGLNEQYF. Drawing the rest from reference TRBV19 and TRBJ2-7, the complete variable domain is DGGITQSPKYLFRKEGQNVTLSCEQNLNHDAMYWYRQDPGQGLRLIYYSQIVNDFQKGDIAEGYSVSREKKESFPLTVTSAQKNPTAFYLCAAGRGGLNEQYFGPGTRLTVT.

The CDR3 bases are TGTGCCAGCAGCTTGGAGGGGGCGGCTACGCCCCAGCATTTT. Translating gives CASSLEGAATPQHF. The chain carries TRBV7-2 and TRBJ1-5, with TRBD1 matching 7 bases. Per germline, CDR1 SGHTA and CDR2 FQGNSA. The CDR3 spans 14 residues. V dropped 3 bases and J dropped 9; count of bases not matched to a gene: 8.

This clonotype was observed once. The chain is built from TRBV7-9 and TRBJ1-6; D unclear. Germline V gives CDR1 SEHNR, CDR2 FQNEAQ (reference sequence). The CDR3 is made up of 16 amino acids. V was clipped by 5 bases and J by 8 bases, with 19 bases between them. The CDR3 loop reads CASSQESAGIHSPLHF. CDR3 nucleotide sequence: TGTGCCAGCAGCCAAGAGTCAGCGGGCATCCATTCACCCCTCCACTTT. The full variable domain, rest sourced from reference TRBV7-9 and TRBJ1-6, is DTGVSQNPRHKITKRGQNVTFRCDPISEHNRLYWYRQTLGQGPEFLTYFQNEAQLEKSRLLSDRFSAERPKGSFSTLEIQRTEQGDSAMYLCASSQESAGIHSPLHFGNGTRLTVT.

As for this clonotype: This could be a read error, since a much larger clone is one nucleotide away. The gene calls are TRBV7-9 and TRBJ1-6; D gene ambiguous. This CDR3 contains 16 residues. With 3 bases removed from V and 0 bases from J, the gap between germline ends came to 9 bases. CDR1 and CDR2 from the germline V gene are SEHNR and FQNEAQ (reference sequence). The CDR3 DNA reads TGTGCCAGCAGCTTCGGGGAGAGCTCCTATAATTCACCCCTCCACTTT. Protein product: CASSFGESSYNSPLHF.